Listed below are T cell receptor beta chains from one sample, sequenced in a study of T cells expressing NK-cell markers. TCRdb re-called the 5' RACE reads; one entry per CDR3 protein, DNA not given. The sample features roughly 160,000 distinct CDR3 sequences, with less than 20% in its top ten. The specimen was blood T cells: a sorted CD56 or NKG2C T cell subset, CD4+ or CD8+ T cells, or bulk PBMC T cells (not recorded which). The receptors derive from a woman between 18 and 70 years old in good health. Both conserved end residues are part of each CDR3.

TRBJ1-1 TRBV12-3/TRBV12-4 CASSGSGTGGTEAFF
TRBJ2-5 TRBV5-1 CASSSGLAGGPGLETQYF
TRBJ2-1 TRBV11-1 CASSLRRVVDGRANNEQFF
TRBJ2-5 TRBV25-1 CASSIRDTGTQYF
TRBJ2-3 TRBV9 CASSGTPGRTDTQYF
TRBJ2-7 TRBV4-2 CASSQGVVKHSYEQYF
TRBJ2-5 TRBV18 CASSPLDYLAGGPQETQYF
TRBJ2-2 TRBV11-2 CASSLGGAGELFF
TRBJ1-6 TRBV5-1 CASSPTPGGAAPLHF
TRBJ1-1 TRBV5-1 CASSLGAGPVEEAFF
TRBJ2-1 TRBV5-4 CASEASGGAGYNEQFF
TRBJ2-1 TRBV5-1 CASSLVVGPGYTEQFF
TRBJ2-5 TRBV12-3/TRBV12-4 CASSLTSGANTQYF
TRBJ2-2 TRBV6-4 CASSRGSNTGELFF
TRBJ1-2 TRBV7-9 CASSLGEGSHGYTF
TRBJ2-1 TRBV20-1 CSARGGGTVVYNEQFF
TRBJ2-1 TRBV20-1 CSAGPSGSRNEQFF